Below, 6 T cell receptor beta chains from the same sample are listed, as sequenced in a study of T-cell memory formation after mild COVID-19. One entry per CDR3 protein results from TCRdb running MiXCR on the 5' RACE reads. The table records about 290,000 distinct CDR3 sequences, 15% to 20% of them present only once. Material for sequencing was PBMCs or a T cell subset sorted from them (not recorded which). The source of these receptors is a man between 18 and 29 years old who had mild COVID-19 (a few samples of this study predate the infection). Cell type and time point are not known.

This clonotype was counted only a few times. The V call is TRBV4-1, the J call TRBJ2-1; D is possibly TRBD2 (7 bases). Trimming left V 4 bases short and J 6 bases short, with 16 bases between. The germline CDR1 and CDR2 sequences are MGHRA and YSYEKL. This CDR3 is built from 15 residues. The CDR3 is CASSPGDYIVNEQFF. The CDR3 nucleotides read TGCGCCAGCAGCCCAGGGGACTATATTGTCAATGAGCAGTTCTTC.

This clonotype has a single count. The chain couples TRBV5-6 to TRBJ1-5; 9 nucleotides align to TRBD1. CDR1 SGHDT and CDR2 YYEEEE come from the germline V gene. The CDR3 contains 14 residues. V was clipped by 2 bases and J by 6 bases; unmatched bases: 3. The CDR3: CASSFGQGTQPQHF. CDR3 DNA sequence: TGTGCCAGCAGCTTCGGACAGGGGACTCAGCCCCAGCATTTT.

This clonotype was observed many times. The V and J genes are TRBV9 and TRBJ2-5, with 8 bases that match TRBD2. V lost 3 bases and J lost 0; bases outside the gene matches: 10. This CDR3 contains 17 residues. CDR1 is SGDLS, CDR2 YYNGEE, per germline. CDR3 sequence reads: CASSGGQTSVYQETQYF. CDR3 DNA: TGTGCCAGCAGCGGGGGTCAGACTAGCGTATACCAAGAGACCCAGTACTTC. Combining the CDR3 with reference TRBV9 and TRBJ2-5 gives the whole variable domain DSGVTQTPKHLITATGQRVTLRCSPRSGDLSVYWYQQSLDQGLQFLIQYYNGEERAKGNILERFSAQQFPDLHSELNLSSLELGDSALYFCASSGGQTSVYQETQYFGPGTRLLVL.

This clonotype was seen repeatedly, ten times or more. The chain has TRBV7-2 and TRBJ1-5, with 10 bases aligning to TRBD1. The V and J ends lost 3 bases and 9 bases, in that order; junction bases with no gene match: 5. The CDR3 consists of 14 residues. CDR1 and CDR2 from the germline V gene are SGHTA and FQGNSA. The CDR3 nucleotides read TGTGCCAGCAGCTTTGGACAGGGGGATCGGCCCCAGCATTTT. Translating gives CASSFGQGDRPQHF.

This clonotype was recorded at least ten times. V usage is TRBV4-1 and J usage is TRBJ1-6; D might be TRBD1 (5 bases). Looked up from germline, CDR1 is MGHRA and CDR2 is YSYEKL. V shed 3 bases and J shed 8 bases, with 14 bases lying between them. This CDR3 has 15 residues. The CDR3 spells CASSQAGLLDSPLHF. Here the CDR3 DNA reads TGCGCCAGCAGCCAGGCGGGACTCCTGGATTCACCCCTCCACTTT.

Only a few counts were recorded for this clonotype. The CDR3 sequence is CASSPSGQGAEEQYF. CDR3 DNA: TGCGCCAGCAGCCCCTCAGGACAGGGGGCGGAGGAGCAGTACTTC. The genes are TRBV5-1 and TRBJ2-7, with 11 bases lining up with TRBD1. Germline-derived CDR1 and CDR2 are SGHRS and YFSETQ. V shed 4 bases, J shed 7 bases, and the junction held 10 bases outside the gene matches. The CDR3 runs 15 residues.